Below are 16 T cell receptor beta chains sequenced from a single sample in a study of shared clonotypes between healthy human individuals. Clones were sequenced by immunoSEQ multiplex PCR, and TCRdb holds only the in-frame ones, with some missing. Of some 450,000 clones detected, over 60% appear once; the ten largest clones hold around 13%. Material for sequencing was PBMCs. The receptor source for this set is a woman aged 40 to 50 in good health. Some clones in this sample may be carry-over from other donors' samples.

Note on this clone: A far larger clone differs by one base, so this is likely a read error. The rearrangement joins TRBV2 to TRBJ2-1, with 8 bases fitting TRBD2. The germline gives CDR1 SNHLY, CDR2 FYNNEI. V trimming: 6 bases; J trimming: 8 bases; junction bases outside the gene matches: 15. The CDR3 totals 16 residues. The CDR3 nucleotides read TGTGCCAGCAGGACGCCAAAGCGGGAGTATGGAGATGAGCAGTTCTTC. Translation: CASRTPKREYGDEQFF. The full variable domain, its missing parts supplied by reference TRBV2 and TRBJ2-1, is EPEVTQTPSHQVTQMGQEVILRCVPISNHLYFYWYRQILGQKVEFLVSFYNNEISEKSEIFDDQFSVERPDGSNFTLKIRSTKLEDSAMYFCASRTPKREYGDEQFFGPGTRLTVL.

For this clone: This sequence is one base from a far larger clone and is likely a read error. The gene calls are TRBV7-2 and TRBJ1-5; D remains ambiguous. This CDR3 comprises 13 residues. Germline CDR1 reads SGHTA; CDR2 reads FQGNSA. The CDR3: CVSSLGSLRPQHF. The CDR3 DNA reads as TGTGTCAGCAGCTTAGGGTCTTTGCGGCCCCAGCATTTT.

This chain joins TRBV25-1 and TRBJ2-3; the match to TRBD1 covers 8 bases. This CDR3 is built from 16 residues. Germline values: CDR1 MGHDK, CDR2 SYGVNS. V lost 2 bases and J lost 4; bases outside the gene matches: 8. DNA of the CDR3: TGTGCCAGCAGTGAAGAGGACAGGGCAGGGGCAGATACGCAGTATTTT. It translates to CASSEEDRAGADTQYF.

CDR3 sequence (DNA): TGTGCCAGCAGTTTTGGGCTTGACAGGGGAGGGGAGCTGTTTTTT. Translated: CASSFGLDRGGELFF. The rearrangement uses TRBV27 and TRBJ2-2; TRBD1 aligns across 8 bases. This CDR3 is built from 15 residues. CDR1 is MNHEY, CDR2 SMNVEV, per germline (reference sequence). V shed 3 bases, J shed 8 bases, and the junction held 8 bases outside the gene matches.

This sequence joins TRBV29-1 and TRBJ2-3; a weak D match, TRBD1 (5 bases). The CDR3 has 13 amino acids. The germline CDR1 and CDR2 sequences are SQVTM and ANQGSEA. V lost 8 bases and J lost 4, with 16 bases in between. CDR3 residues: CSSTTGGADTQYF. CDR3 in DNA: TGCAGCTCCACTACAGGCGGTGCAGATACGCAGTATTTT.

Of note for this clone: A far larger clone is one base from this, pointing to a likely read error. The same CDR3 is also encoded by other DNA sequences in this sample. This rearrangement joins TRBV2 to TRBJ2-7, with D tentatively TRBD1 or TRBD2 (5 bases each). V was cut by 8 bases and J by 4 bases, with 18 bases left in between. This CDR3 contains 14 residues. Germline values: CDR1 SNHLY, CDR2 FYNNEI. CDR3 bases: TGTGCCAGCGGTAGGGAGAGGGGACCATACGAGCAGTACTTC. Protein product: CASGRERGPYEQYF.

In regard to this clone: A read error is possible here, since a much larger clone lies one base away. CDR3 sequence (DNA): TGTGCCAACTCACCCCTAGTGGCCTTCTCCTACGAGCAGTACTTC. As protein: CANSPLVAFSYEQYF. The chain combines TRBV18 with TRBJ2-7, with D unclear. CDR1 is KGHSH, CDR2 LQKENI, per germline. This CDR3 region has 15 residues.

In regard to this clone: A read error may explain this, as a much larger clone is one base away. This CDR3 is CASSASGAYEQYF. The CDR3 nucleotides are TGTGCCAGCAGCGCAAGTGGCGCTTACGAGCAGTACTTC. V usage is TRBV7-6 and J usage is TRBJ2-7, with D unclear. Germline loops: CDR1 SGHVS, CDR2 FNYEAQ. The CDR3 covers 13 residues. V was pared by 5 bases and J by 4 bases, with 12 bases between.

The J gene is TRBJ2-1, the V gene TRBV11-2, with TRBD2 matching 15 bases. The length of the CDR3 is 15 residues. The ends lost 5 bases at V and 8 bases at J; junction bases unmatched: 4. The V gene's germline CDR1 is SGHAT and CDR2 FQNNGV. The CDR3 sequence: CASSPWTSGGDEQFF. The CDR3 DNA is TGTGCCAGCAGCCCCTGGACTAGCGGGGGGGATGAGCAGTTCTTC.

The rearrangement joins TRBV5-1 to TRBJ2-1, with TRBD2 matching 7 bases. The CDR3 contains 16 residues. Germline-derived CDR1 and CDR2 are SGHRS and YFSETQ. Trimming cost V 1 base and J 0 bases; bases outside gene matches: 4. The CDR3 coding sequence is TGCGCCAGCAGCTTGAGCGGGGAAAGCTCCTACAATGAGCAGTTCTTC. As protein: CASSLSGESSYNEQFF.

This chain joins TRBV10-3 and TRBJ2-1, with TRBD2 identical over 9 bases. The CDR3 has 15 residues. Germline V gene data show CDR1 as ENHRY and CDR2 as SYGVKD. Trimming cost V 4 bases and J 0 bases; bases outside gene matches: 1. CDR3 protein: CAISGSGSSYNEQFF. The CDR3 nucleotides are TGTGCCATCAGTGGTAGCGGGAGCTCCTACAATGAGCAGTTCTTC.

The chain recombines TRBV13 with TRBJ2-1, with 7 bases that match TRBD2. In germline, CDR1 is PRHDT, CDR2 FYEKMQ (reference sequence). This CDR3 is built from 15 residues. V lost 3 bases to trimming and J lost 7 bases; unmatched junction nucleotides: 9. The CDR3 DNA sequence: TGTGCCAGCAGCTTTGGGGGGGAGACTTCAAATGAGCAGTTCTTC. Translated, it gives CASSFGGETSNEQFF. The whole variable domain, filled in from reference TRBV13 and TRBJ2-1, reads AAGVIQSPRHLIKEKRETATLKCYPIPRHDTVYWYQQGPGQDPQFLISFYEKMQSDKGSIPDRFSAQQFSDYHSELNMSSLELGDSALYFCASSFGGETSNEQFFGPGTRLTVL.

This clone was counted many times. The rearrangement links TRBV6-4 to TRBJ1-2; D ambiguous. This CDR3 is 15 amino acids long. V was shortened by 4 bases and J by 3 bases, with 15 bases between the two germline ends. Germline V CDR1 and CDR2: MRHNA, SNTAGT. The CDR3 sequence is CASSVSAGQDYGYTF. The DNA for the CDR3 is TGTGCCAGCAGTGTCTCGGCCGGGCAGGACTATGGCTACACCTTC.

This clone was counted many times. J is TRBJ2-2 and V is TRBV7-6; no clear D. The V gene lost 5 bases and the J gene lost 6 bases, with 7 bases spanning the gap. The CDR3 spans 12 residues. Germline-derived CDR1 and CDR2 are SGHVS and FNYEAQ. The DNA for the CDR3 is TGTGCCAGCAGCCCAGGCGCCGGGGAGCTGTTTTTT. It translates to CASSPGAGELFF.

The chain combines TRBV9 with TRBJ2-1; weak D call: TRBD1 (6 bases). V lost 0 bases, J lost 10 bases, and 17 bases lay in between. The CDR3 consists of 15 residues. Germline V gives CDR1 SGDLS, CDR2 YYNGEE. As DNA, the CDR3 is TGTGCCAGCAGCGTAGAAGGGGGAGTCCCGGGCGAGCAGTTCTTC. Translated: CASSVEGGVPGEQFF.

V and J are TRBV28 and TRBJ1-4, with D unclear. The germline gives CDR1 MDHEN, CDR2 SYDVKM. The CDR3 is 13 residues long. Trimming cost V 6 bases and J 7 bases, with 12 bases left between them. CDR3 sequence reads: CASRGSWGEKLFF. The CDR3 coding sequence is TGTGCCAGCAGGGGATCTTGGGGTGAAAAACTGTTTTTT.